This T cell receptor beta chain is drawn from a study of PD-L1 blockade in urothelial cancer. Study as a whole: About 85% of the roughly 29 patients comprised males who had bladder-origin urothelial cancer. Earlier, patients had received 0 to 3 chemotherapy regimens.

The ends were cut back, 3 bases at V and 6 bases at J, with 16 bases in the middle. Germline V gene sequence: CDR1 LNHDA, CDR2 SQIVND (reference sequence). CDR3 length equals 15 residues. Study conclusions and caveats: It was durable-benefit patients whose tumor-associated blood clones expanded more at 3 weeks.

Measured with immunoSEQ multiplex PCR; TCRdb has only the in-frame clones, and not every one. The sample lists about 120,000 clones; about 83% were seen once. Time point of the sample: peripheral blood 6 weeks after treatment start. Each patient gave between 1 and 8 samples of peripheral blood mononuclear cells, which were collected pretreatment and during treatment. As concerns this clone: The antigen is not known.

The V and J genes are TRBV19 and TRBJ2-3; possible D gene TRBD1, 6 bases. The sample consisted of PBMCs, taken around atezolizumab (anti-PD-L1) treatment. This receptor was obtained from a man between 45 and 60 years old with urothelial cancer. In DNA form, the CDR3 reads TGTGCCAGTAGTATTCGAGCTCAGCAGGGGGATACGCAGTATTTT. This encodes CASSIRAQQGDTQYF.